Described below is a single T cell receptor beta chain sequence and its context. Original methodology: Amplification of reference gene primers was used by the study to estimate nucleated cell counts. The method was immunoSEQ multiplex PCR; TCRdb's version includes in-frame clones alone and lacks a portion of them. V, J and clone size are those of that table, while D and trimming were read from the DNA. Of a few hundred thousand clones in the sample, 88% were seen once. The sample comes from a study of blood T cell repertoires in COVID-19. The participants were between about 18 and 90 years old and came from 24 US areas. Cohorts were assigned according to the clinical history that participants reported. Either two negative PCRs, clearance, or symptom resolution qualified Cohort 3 donors as recovered. Sequenced material: PBMCs or T cells enriched from blood (not recorded which). This receptor was obtained from a woman between 18 and 29 years old who had recovered from COVID-19.

The CDR3, as DNA: TGTGCCACCACATGGGACAGGAGCACAGATACGCAGTATTTT. It yields the protein CATTWDRSTDTQYF. The chain carries TRBV6-5 and TRBJ2-3; 8 bases map to TRBD1. Germline CDR1 MNHEY, CDR2 SVGAGI. This CDR3 is built from 14 residues. V lost 10 bases to trimming and J lost 0 bases; unmatched junction nucleotides: 6.